Listed below are T cell receptor beta chains from one sample, sequenced in a study of OX40 agonist ivuxolimab in advanced cancers. Generated by immunoSEQ multiplex PCR, the TCRdb table keeps only in-frame clones and is missing some. The data contain approximately 90,000 clones, about 88% of them singletons. The sequencing used CD4+ or CD8+ T cells sorted from blood, collected in a trial of the OX40 agonist ivuxolimab. Receptor source: an adult with an advanced solid tumor such as melanoma, head and neck, liver or kidney cancer. Each CDR3 is given without its conserved first and last residue. The size of a clone is reported for some rows only, either as once, few or many, or as a class for expanded clones.

clone_size	v_call	j_call	cdr3_aa
NA	TRBV5-4	TRBJ2-5	ASSLLPGETQY
NA	TRBV11-2	TRBJ1-3	ASSQQGQGLSGNTIY
NA	TRBV6-5	TRBJ2-1	ASSYPLAGGYNEQF
NA	TRBV11-2	TRBJ1-1	ASSLAVGQNTEAF
NA	TRBV5-8	TRBJ1-5	ASSLMLGGAGNQPQH
few	TRBV25-1	TRBJ2-7	ASSEFKGSEQY
NA	TRBV19	TRBJ2-1	ASSIVTSGGDNEQF
NA	TRBV6-5	TRBJ2-7	ASRGTGGAYEQY
NA	TRBV11-2	TRBJ2-3	ASSAAGYADTQY
NA	TRBV5-1	TRBJ2-4	ASSLEGRGNIQY
once	TRBV10-3	TRBJ1-2	AITEGGKQSGYT
NA	TRBV10-3	TRBJ2-7	AIGPQPYEQY
NA	TRBV7-9	TRBJ1-3	ASSLARQGANTIY
NA	TRBV7-8	TRBJ2-2	ASSSFGGPANTGELF
once	TRBV2	TRBJ1-5	ATLLDRGGGQPQH
NA	TRBV9	TRBJ1-1	ASSAQTVSGTEAF
NA	TRBV29-1	TRBJ2-2	RILRETGRRGAV
NA	TRBV19	TRBJ1-5	ASSKTGDVNQPQH
NA	TRBV6-1	TRBJ1-4	ASSGTGSTNEKLF
NA	TRBV19	TRBJ1-2	ASSVHRATNYGYT